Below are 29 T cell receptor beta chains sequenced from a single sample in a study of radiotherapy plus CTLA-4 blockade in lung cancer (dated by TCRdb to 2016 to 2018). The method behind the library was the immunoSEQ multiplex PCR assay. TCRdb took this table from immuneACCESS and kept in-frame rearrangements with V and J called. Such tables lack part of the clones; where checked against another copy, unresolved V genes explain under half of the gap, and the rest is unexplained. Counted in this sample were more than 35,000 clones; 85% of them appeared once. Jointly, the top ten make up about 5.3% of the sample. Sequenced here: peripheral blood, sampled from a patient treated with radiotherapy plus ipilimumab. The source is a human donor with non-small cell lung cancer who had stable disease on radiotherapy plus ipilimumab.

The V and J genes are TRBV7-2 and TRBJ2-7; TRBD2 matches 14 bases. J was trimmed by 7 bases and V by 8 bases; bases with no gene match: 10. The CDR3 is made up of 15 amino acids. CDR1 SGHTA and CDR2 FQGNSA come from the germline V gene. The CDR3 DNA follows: TGTGCCAGCTCACCGGGACTAGCGGGAGTCGGAGAGCAGTACTTC. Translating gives CASSPGLAGVGEQYF. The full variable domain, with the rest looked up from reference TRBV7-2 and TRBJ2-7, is GAGVSQSPSNKVTEKGKDVELRCDPISGHTALYWYRQSLGQGLEFLIYFQGNSAPDKSGLPSDRFSAERTGGSVSTLTIQRTQQEDSAVYLCASSPGLAGVGEQYFGPGTRLTVT.

The CDR3 sequence: CARSSLGPGPPDTQYF. CDR3 sequence (DNA): TGTGCCAGAAGCTCCCTGGGGCCCGGGCCTCCAGATACGCAGTATTTT. This chain joins TRBV5-3 and TRBJ2-3; D may be TRBD1 (5 bases). TRBV5-3 falls under the ORF class, with uncertain function. Trimming took 3 bases from V and 4 from J, leaving 18 bases between them. The length of the CDR3 is 16 residues.

For the CDR3, the DNA is TGTGCTCTCTCCTCCCCCTCCTACAATGAGCAGTTCTTC. Translated, it gives CALSSPSYNEQFF. The J gene is TRBJ2-1, the V gene TRBV7-2; D uncertain. The CDR3 is made up of 13 amino acids. Germline V lookup: CDR1 SGHTA, CDR2 FQGNSA.

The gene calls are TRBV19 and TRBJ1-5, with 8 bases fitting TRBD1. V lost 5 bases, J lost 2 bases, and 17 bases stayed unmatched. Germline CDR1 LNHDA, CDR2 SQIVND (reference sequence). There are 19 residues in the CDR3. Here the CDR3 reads CASSPPAAGGRGGNQPQHF. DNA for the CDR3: TGTGCCAGTAGTCCCCCAGCGGCAGGGGGCAGGGGAGGCAATCAGCCCCAGCATTTT. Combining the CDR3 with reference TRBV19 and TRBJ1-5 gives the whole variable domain DGGITQSPKYLFRKEGQNVTLSCEQNLNHDAMYWYRQDPGQGLRLIYYSQIVNDFQKGDIAEGYSVSREKKESFPLTVTSAQKNPTAFYLCASSPPAAGGRGGNQPQHFGDGTRLSIL.

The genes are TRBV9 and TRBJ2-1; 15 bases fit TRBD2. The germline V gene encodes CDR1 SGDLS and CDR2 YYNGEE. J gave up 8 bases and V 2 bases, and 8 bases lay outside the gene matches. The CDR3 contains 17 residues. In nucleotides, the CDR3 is TGTGCCAGCAGCGTCGATTCCGGGACTAGCGGGAGGCATGAGCAGTTCTTC. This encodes CASSVDSGTSGRHEQFF.

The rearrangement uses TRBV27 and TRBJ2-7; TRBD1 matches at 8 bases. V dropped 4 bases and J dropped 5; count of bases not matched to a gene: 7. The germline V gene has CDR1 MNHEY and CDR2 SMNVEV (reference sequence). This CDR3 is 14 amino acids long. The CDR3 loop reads CASSSRDRPHEQYF. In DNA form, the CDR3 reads TGTGCCAGCAGTTCCCGGGACAGGCCCCACGAGCAGTACTTC.

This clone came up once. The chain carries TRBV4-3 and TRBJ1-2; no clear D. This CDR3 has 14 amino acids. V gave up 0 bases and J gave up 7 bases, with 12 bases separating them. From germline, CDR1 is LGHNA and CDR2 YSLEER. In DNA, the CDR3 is TGCGCCAGCAGCCAAGAGGGAGGGTCAGGTGGCTACACCTTC. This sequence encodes CASSQEGGSGGYTF.

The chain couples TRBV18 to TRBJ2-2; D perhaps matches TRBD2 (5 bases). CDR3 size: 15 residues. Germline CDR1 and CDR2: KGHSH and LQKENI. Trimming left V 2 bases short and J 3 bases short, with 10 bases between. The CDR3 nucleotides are TGTGCCAGCTCACCAGTAGGCGGGTACACCGGGGAGCTGTTTTTT. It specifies CASSPVGGYTGELFF.

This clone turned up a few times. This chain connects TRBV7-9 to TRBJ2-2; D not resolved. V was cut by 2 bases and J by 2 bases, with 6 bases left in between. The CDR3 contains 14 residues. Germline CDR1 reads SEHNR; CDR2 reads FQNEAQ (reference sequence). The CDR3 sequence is CASSLTPNTGELFF. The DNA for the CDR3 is TGTGCCAGCAGCTTAACTCCTAACACCGGGGAGCTGTTTTTT.

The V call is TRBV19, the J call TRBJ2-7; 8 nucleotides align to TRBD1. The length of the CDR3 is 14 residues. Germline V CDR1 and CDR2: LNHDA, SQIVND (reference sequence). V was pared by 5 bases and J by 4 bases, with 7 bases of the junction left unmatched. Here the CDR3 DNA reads TGTGCCAGTAGTGTGGCAGGGGGCTGGTACGAGCAGTACTTC. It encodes CASSVAGGWYEQYF.

CDR3 DNA: TGTGCCAGCAGTTACGGTAGCGGGCGTTACAATGAGCAGTTCTTC. The encoded protein is CASSYGSGRYNEQFF. The rearrangement links TRBV6-6 to TRBJ2-1, with 7 bases lining up with TRBD2. From germline, CDR1 is MNHNY and CDR2 SVGAGI (reference sequence). The CDR3 is 15 residues long. Trimming took 2 bases from V and 4 from J; bases not matched to a gene: 5.

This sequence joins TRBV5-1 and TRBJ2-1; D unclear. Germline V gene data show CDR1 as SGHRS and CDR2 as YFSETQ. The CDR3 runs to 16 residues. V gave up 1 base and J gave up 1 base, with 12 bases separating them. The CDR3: CASSLSTIYSYNEQFF. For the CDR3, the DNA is TGCGCCAGCAGCTTGTCTACTATCTATTCCTACAATGAGCAGTTCTTC.

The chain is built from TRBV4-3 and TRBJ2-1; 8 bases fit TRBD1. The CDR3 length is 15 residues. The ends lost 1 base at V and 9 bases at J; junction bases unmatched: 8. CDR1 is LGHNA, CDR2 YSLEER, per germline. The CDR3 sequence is CASSQADRARGEQFF. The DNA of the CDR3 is TGCGCCAGCAGCCAAGCGGACAGGGCCCGCGGTGAGCAGTTCTTC.

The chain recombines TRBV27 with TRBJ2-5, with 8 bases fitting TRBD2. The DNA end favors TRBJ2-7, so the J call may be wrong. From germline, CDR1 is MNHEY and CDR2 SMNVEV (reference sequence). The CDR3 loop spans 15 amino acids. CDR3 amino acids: CASSFLSGTPYEQYF. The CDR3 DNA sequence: TGTGCCAGCAGTTTCCTTAGCGGGACGCCCTACGAGCAGTACTTC.

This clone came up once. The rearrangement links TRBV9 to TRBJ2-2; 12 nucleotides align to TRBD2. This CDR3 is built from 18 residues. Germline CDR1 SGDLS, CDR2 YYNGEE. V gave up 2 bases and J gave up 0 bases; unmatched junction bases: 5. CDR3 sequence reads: CASSVRLAGDPNTGELFF. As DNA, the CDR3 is TGTGCCAGCAGCGTTAGACTAGCGGGAGACCCGAACACCGGGGAGCTGTTTTTT.

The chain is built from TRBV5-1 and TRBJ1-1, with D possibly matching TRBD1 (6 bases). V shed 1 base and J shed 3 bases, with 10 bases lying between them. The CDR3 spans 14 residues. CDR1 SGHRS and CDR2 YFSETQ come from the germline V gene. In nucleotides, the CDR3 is TGCGCCAGCAGCTTGAGGCAGGGGCACACTGAAGCTTTCTTT. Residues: CASSLRQGHTEAFF.

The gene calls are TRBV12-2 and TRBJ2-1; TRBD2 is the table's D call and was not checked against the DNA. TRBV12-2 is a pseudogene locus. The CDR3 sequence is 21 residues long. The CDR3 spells CASRLGVVSETSGRAYNEQFF. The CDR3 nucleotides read TGTGCAAGTCGCTTAGGGGTGGTTTCCGAGACTAGCGGGAGGGCCTACAATGAGCAGTTCTTC.

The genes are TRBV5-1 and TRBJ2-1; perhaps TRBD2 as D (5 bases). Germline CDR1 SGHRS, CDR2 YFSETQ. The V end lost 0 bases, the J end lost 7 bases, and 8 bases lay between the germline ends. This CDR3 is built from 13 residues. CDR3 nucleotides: TGCGCCAGCAGCTTGGGGGAGATGAATGAGCAGTTCTTC. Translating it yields CASSLGEMNEQFF.

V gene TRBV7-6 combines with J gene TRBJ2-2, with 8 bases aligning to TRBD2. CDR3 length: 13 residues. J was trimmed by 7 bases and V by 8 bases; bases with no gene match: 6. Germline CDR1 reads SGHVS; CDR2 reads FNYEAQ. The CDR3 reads CASGTSWVGELFF. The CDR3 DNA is TGTGCCAGCGGGACTAGTTGGGTCGGGGAGCTGTTTTTT.

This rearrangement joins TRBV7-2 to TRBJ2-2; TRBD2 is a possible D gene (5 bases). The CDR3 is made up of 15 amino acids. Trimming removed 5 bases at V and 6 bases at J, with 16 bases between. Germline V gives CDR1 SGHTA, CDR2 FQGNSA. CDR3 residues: CASSVSPGLPGELFF. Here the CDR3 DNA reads TGTGCCAGCAGCGTATCCCCTGGACTCCCCGGGGAGCTGTTTTTT.

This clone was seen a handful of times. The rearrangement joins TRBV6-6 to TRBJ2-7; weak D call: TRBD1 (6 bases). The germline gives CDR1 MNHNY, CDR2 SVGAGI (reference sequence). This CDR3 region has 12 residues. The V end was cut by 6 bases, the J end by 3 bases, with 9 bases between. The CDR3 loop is CASSGQSYEQYF. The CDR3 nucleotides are TGTGCCAGCAGCGGACAGAGCTACGAGCAGTACTTC.

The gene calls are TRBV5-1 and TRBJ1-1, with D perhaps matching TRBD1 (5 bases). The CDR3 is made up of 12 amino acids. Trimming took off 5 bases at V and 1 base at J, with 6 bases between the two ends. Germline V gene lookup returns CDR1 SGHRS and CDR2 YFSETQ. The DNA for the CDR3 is TGCGCCAGCAGAACAGGGAACACTGAAGCTTTCTTT. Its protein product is CASRTGNTEAFF.

The CDR3 here is CASSFTGTDTQYF. The CDR3 DNA follows: TGTGCCAGCAGCTTCACTGGCACAGATACGCAGTATTTT. This chain uses TRBV7-3 with TRBJ2-3, with D unclear. CDR1 SGHTA and CDR2 FQGTGA come from the germline V gene. V was shortened by 3 bases and J by 1 base, with 5 bases between the two germline ends. CDR3 size: 13 residues. Complete variable domain (other parts from reference TRBV7-3 and TRBJ2-3): GAGVSQTPSNKVTEKGKYVELRCDPISGHTALYWYRQSLGQGPEFLIYFQGTGAADDSGLPNDRFFAVRPEGSVSTLKIQRTERGDSAVYLCASSFTGTDTQYFGPGTRLTVL.

CDR3 nucleotide sequence: TGTGCCACCAGCAGAGATGTTCACTCTGGAAACACCATATATTTT. Translation gives CATSRDVHSGNTIYF. V and J are TRBV15 and TRBJ1-3; D is undetermined. The length of the CDR3 is 15 residues. Trimming removed 0 bases at V and 0 bases at J, with 6 bases between. CDR1 and CDR2 from the germline V gene are LNHNV and YYDKDF (reference sequence). The whole variable domain, filled in from reference TRBV15 and TRBJ1-3, reads DAMVIQNPRYQVTQFGKPVTLSCSQTLNHNVMYWYQQKSSQAPKLLFHYYDKDFNNEADTPDNFQSRRPNTSFCFLDIRSPGLGDTAMYLCATSRDVHSGNTIYFGEGSWLTVV.

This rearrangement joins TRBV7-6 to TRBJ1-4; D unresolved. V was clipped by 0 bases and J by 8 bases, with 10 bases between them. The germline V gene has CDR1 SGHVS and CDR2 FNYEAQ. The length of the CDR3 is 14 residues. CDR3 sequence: CASSLANAGEKLFF. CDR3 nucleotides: TGTGCCAGCAGCTTAGCGAATGCGGGCGAAAAACTGTTTTTT.

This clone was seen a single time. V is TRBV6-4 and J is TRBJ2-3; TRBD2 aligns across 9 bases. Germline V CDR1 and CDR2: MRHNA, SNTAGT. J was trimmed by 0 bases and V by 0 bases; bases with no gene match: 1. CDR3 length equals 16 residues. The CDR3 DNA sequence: TGTGCCAGCAGTGACTCAGCGGGAGGTAGCACAGATACGCAGTATTTT. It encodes CASSDSAGGSTDTQYF.

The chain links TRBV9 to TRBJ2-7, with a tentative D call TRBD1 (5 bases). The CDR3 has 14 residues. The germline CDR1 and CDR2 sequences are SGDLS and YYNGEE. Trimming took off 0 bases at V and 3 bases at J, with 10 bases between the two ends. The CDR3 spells CASSVGTTLYEQYF. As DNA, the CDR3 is TGTGCCAGCAGCGTAGGGACAACACTCTACGAGCAGTACTTC. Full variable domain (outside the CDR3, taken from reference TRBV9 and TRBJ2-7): DSGVTQTPKHLITATGQRVTLRCSPRSGDLSVYWYQQSLDQGLQFLIQYYNGEERAKGNILERFSAQQFPDLHSELNLSSLELGDSALYFCASSVGTTLYEQYFGPGTRLTVT.

The CDR3 DNA is TGTGCCAGCAGCTTAGCGGGCGCAATCTCCTACAATGAGCAGTTCTTC. This gives the protein CASSLAGAISYNEQFF. This chain links TRBV6-9 with TRBJ2-1, with 7 bases matching TRBD2. The germline V gene has CDR1 MNHGY and CDR2 SVAAGI. The CDR3 sequence is 16 residues long. V was clipped by 6 bases and J by 0 bases; unmatched bases: 8.

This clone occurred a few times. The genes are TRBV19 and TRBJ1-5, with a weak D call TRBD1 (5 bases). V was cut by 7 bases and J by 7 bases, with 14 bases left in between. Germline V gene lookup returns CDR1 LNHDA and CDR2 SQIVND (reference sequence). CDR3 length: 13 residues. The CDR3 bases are TGTGCCAGTATGGATCGGGGGTACCAGCCCCAGCATTTT. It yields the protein CASMDRGYQPQHF.